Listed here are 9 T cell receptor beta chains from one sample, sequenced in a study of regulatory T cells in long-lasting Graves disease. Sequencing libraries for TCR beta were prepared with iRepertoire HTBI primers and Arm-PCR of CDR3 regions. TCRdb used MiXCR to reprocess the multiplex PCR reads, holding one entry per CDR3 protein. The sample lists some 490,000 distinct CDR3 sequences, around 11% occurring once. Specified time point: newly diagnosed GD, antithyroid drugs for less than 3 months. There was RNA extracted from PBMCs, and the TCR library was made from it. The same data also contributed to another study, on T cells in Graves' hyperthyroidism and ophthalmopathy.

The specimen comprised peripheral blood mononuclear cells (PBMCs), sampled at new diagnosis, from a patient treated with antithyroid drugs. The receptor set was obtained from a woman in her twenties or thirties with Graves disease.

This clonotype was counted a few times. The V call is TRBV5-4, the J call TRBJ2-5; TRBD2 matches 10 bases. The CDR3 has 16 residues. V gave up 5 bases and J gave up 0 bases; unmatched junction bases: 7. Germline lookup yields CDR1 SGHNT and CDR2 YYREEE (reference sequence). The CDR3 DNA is TGTGCCAGCAGTACAGCGGGGGGGGGGTACCAAGAGACCCAGTACTTC. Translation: CASSTAGGGYQETQYF.

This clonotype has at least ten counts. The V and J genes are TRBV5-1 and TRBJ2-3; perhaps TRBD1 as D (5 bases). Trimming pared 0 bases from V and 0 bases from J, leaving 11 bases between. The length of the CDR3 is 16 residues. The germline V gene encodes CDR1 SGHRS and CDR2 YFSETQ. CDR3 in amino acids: CASSLGDSTSTDTQYF. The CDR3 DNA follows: TGCGCCAGCAGCTTGGGAGACAGTACAAGCACAGATACGCAGTATTTT.

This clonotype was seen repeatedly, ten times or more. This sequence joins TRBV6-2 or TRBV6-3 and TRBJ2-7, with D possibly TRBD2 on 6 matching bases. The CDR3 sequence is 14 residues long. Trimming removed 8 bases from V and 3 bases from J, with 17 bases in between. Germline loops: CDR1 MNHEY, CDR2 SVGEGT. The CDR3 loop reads CASGTGTGYYEQYF. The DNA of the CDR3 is TGTGCCAGCGGGACCGGGACTGGGTACTACGAGCAGTACTTC.

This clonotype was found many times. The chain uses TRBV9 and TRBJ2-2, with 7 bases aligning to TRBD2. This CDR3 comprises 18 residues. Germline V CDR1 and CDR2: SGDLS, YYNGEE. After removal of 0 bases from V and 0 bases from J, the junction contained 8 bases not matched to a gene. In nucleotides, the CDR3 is TGTGCCAGCAGCGTAGCAGCGGCGGGACTAACGAACACCGGGGAGCTGTTTTTT. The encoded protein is CASSVAAAGLTNTGELFF.

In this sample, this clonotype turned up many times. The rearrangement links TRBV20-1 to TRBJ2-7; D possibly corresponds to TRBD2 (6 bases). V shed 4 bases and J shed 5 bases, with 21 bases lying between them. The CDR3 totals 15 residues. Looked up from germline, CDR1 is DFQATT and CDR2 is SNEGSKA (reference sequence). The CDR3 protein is CSAIPGGWRGHEQYF. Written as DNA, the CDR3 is TGCAGTGCTATCCCAGGCGGGTGGCGGGGCCACGAGCAGTACTTC.

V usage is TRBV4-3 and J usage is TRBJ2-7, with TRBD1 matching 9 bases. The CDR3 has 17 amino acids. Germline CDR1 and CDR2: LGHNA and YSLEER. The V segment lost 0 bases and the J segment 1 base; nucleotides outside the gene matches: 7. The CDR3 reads CASSQDLTGGWSYEQYF. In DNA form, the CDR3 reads TGCGCCAGCAGCCAAGATCTAACAGGGGGCTGGTCCTACGAGCAGTACTTC.

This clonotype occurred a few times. In DNA form, the CDR3 reads TGTGCCAGCAGCTTGACAGGGGACACCGGGGAGCTGTTTTTT. This sequence encodes CASSLTGDTGELFF. The V call is TRBV5-5, the J call TRBJ2-2, with TRBD1 matching over 7 bases. The junction had 0 bases not matched to a gene; V was cut back by 1 base and J by 3 bases. There are 14 residues in the CDR3. Germline V gene sequence: CDR1 SGHKS, CDR2 YYEKEE (reference sequence).

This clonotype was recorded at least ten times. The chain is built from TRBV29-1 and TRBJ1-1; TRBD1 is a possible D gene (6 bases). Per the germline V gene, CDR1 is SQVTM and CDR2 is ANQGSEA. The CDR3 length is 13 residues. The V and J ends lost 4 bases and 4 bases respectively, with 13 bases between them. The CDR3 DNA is TGCAGCGTTGGGGGGCGGGGCGGCACTGAAGCTTTCTTT. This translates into CSVGGRGGTEAFF.

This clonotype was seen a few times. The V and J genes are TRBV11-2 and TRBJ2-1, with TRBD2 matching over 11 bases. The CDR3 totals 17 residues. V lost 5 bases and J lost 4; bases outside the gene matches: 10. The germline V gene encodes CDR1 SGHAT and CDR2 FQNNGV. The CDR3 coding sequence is TGTGCCAGCAGCCCCACCCCTAGCGGGAGGATTTACAATGAGCAGTTCTTC. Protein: CASSPTPSGRIYNEQFF.